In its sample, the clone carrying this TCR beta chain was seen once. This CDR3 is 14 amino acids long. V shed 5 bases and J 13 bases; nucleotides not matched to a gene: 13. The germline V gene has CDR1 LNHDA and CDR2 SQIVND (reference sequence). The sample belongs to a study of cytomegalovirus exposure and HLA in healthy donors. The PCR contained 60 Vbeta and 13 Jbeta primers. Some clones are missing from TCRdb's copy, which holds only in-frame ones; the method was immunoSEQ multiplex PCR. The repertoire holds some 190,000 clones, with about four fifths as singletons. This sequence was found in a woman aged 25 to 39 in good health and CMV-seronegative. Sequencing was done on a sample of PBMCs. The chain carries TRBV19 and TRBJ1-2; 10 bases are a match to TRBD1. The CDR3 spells CASSPRTGGEFCTF. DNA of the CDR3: TGTGCCAGTAGTCCCCGGACAGGGGGTGAATTCTGCACCTTC.